The 25 T cell receptor beta chains below all came from one sample that was sequenced in a study of blood T cell repertoires in COVID-19. Sequenced by immunoSEQ multiplex PCR; TCRdb stores in-frame clones only, minus some. This sample yields 200,000 or so clones, of which approximately 90% are seen a single time; roughly 2.7% belongs to the top ten. The sample consisted of peripheral blood. These receptors came from a man aged 30-40 years with COVID-19, enrolled during active disease.

This chain connects TRBV6-2 or TRBV6-3 to TRBJ2-7; no reliable D call. The V gene lost 5 bases and the J gene lost 0 bases, with 14 bases spanning the gap. Germline values: CDR1 MNHEY, CDR2 SVGEGT. CDR3 length: 15 amino acids. The CDR3 coding sequence is TGTGCCAGCAGTGATTCCGACATCCTCTCCTACGAGCAGTACTTC. This codes for CASSDSDILSYEQYF.

The CDR3 nucleotides read TGCGCCAGCAGCTCCACAGGGGGCACTGAAGCTTTCTTT. Amino acid sequence: CASSSTGGTEAFF. The rearrangement links TRBV5-1 to TRBJ1-1, with 8 bases identical to TRBD1. CDR1 is SGHRS, CDR2 YFSETQ, per germline. V dropped 3 bases and J dropped 4; count of bases not matched to a gene: 2. This CDR3 has 13 residues. Complete variable domain (other parts from reference TRBV5-1 and TRBJ1-1): KAGVTQTPRYLIKTRGQQVTLSCSPISGHRSVSWYQQTPGQGLQFLFEYFSETQRNKGNFPGRFSGRQFSNSRSEMNVSTLELGDSALYLCASSSTGGTEAFFGQGTRLTVV.

The chain has TRBV1 and TRBJ2-3; TRBD2 is taken as the D call from the table, unchecked against the DNA. TRBV1 is a pseudogene. The CDR3 length is 18 residues. In nucleotides, the CDR3 is TGCACCAGCAGACTCGGGCTAGCGGGGGGAACTAGCACAGATACGCAGTATTTT. This translates into CTSRLGLAGGTSTDTQYF.

J is TRBJ2-1 and V is TRBV6-2 or TRBV6-3, with D perhaps matching TRBD2 (7 bases). Per the germline V gene, CDR1 is MNHEY and CDR2 is SVGEGT. Deletions cut 2 bases from V and 7 bases from J, with 15 bases between. CDR3 size: 15 residues. CDR3 DNA sequence: TGTGCCAGCAGTTACCGGGGCGGGGGCTTAAATGAGCAGTTCTTC. This sequence encodes CASSYRGGGLNEQFF.

The V gene is TRBV10-2, the J gene TRBJ2-2, with 10 bases that match TRBD2. This CDR3 is 16 amino acids long. CDR1 is WSHSY and CDR2 is SAAADI in the germline V gene. V dropped 5 bases and J dropped 4; count of bases not matched to a gene: 7. The CDR3 spells CASSSGGARSTGELFF. CDR3 DNA sequence: TGCGCCAGCAGTAGCGGGGGGGCAAGGTCCACCGGGGAGCTGTTTTTT.

The chain is built from TRBV24-1 and TRBJ2-1; 9 bases line up with TRBD2. This CDR3 region has 15 residues. Germline V gene sequence: CDR1 KGHDR, CDR2 SFDVKD. Losses at the gene ends were 0 bases for V and 10 bases for J; bases not matched to a gene: 6. This chain's CDR3 is CATSDLGVAGEEQFF. DNA of the CDR3: TGTGCCACCAGTGATTTGGGGGTAGCGGGAGAAGAGCAGTTCTTC.

This chain links TRBV10-3 with TRBJ2-7; 10 nucleotides agree with TRBD1. The CDR3 runs 14 residues. CDR1 and CDR2 (germline): ENHRY, SYGVKD. Trimming took 6 bases from V and 3 from J; bases not matched to a gene: 5. The CDR3 protein is CAIRGDRGSYEQYF. The CDR3 region has the DNA TGTGCCATCAGGGGGGACAGGGGAAGCTACGAGCAGTACTTC.

The chain combines TRBV28 with TRBJ1-5; 7 bases align to TRBD1. Germline V gene lookup returns CDR1 MDHEN and CDR2 SYDVKM. The ends lost 0 bases at V and 2 bases at J; junction bases unmatched: 1. This CDR3 spans 15 amino acids. The CDR3, as DNA: TGTGCCAGCAGTTTATGGCAGGGGGGCAATCAGCCCCAGCATTTT. This encodes CASSLWQGGNQPQHF.

The J gene is TRBJ1-1, the V gene TRBV28; D unclear. V was pared by 4 bases and J by 1 base, with 7 bases between. The CDR3 is 13 amino acids. Germline CDR1 and CDR2: MDHEN and SYDVKM. CDR3 sequence (DNA): TGTGCCAGCAGTTCCCCAGGGAACACTGAAGCTTTCTTT. This encodes CASSSPGNTEAFF.

This chain links TRBV4-3 with TRBJ2-7; TRBD2 matches at 13 bases. V shed 4 bases and J 3 bases; nucleotides not matched to a gene: 3. Per germline, CDR1 LGHNA and CDR2 YSLEER. The CDR3 contains 15 residues. In nucleotides, the CDR3 is TGCGCCAGCAGCCGAGGACTAGCGGGAGTCTACGAGCAGTACTTC. It translates to CASSRGLAGVYEQYF.

The chain has TRBV29-1 and TRBJ2-1; D gene uncertain. V was cut by 3 bases and J by 7 bases, with 7 bases left in between. The CDR3 is 11 residues long. Germline V gene sequence: CDR1 SQVTM, CDR2 ANQGSEA. The CDR3 coding sequence is TGCAGCGTTGAGGTTCGGAATGAGCAGTTCTTC. The encoded protein is CSVEVRNEQFF.

This clone was seen just once. The CDR3 DNA is TGTGCCAGCAGCCTGACTAGCGGGAGGCCTGTCGGGGAGCAGTACTTC. This sequence encodes CASSLTSGRPVGEQYF. The chain joins TRBV9 to TRBJ2-7; 13 bases line up with TRBD2. The CDR3 extends over 16 amino acids. J lost 7 bases, V lost 4 bases, and 11 bases had no gene match. Germline CDR1 is SGDLS and CDR2 is YYNGEE.

This chain links TRBV7-2 with TRBJ2-1; the match to TRBD2 covers 7 bases. Germline CDR1 reads SGHTA; CDR2 reads FQGNSA. The CDR3 loop spans 16 amino acids. Trimming at V came to 3 bases and at J to 6 bases, leaving 11 bases not matched to a gene. The CDR3 DNA reads TGTGCCAGCAGCTTGGCGTGGGGGGGACCGGGCAATGAGCAGTTCTTC. Its protein is CASSLAWGGPGNEQFF.

The chain joins TRBV2 to TRBJ2-3, with 8 positions matching TRBD2. V gave up 4 bases and J gave up 6 bases; unmatched junction bases: 9. CDR1 SNHLY and CDR2 FYNNEI come from the germline V gene. The CDR3 consists of 15 residues. This chain's CDR3 is CASSATSGGADTQYF. CDR3 bases: TGTGCCAGCAGTGCTACTAGCGGCGGGGCGGATACGCAGTATTTT. The whole variable domain, filled in from reference TRBV2 and TRBJ2-3, reads EPEVTQTPSHQVTQMGQEVILRCVPISNHLYFYWYRQILGQKVEFLVSFYNNEISEKSEIFDDQFSVERPDGSNFTLKIRSTKLEDSAMYFCASSATSGGADTQYFGPGTRLTVL.

V gene TRBV6-5 combines with J gene TRBJ1-4; 10 nucleotides line up with TRBD1. The CDR3 is 16 residues long. CDR1 is MNHEY, CDR2 SVGAGI, per germline. J was trimmed by 12 bases and V by 0 bases; bases with no gene match: 10. CDR3 coding DNA: TGTGCCAGCAGTTACTCTCGGGACAGGGGTCCCCGGGAACTGTTTTTT. Protein: CASSYSRDRGPRELFF.

The DNA of the CDR3 is TGTGCCAGCTCGCCTGGACAGGGCTTCCAAGAGACCCAGTACTTC. Its protein is CASSPGQGFQETQYF. V usage is TRBV18 and J usage is TRBJ2-5, with 8 bases lining up with TRBD1. V lost 6 bases to trimming and J lost 1 base; unmatched junction nucleotides: 7. Germline CDR1 and CDR2: KGHSH and LQKENI. The CDR3 runs to 15 residues.

This chain connects TRBV9 to TRBJ1-2; perhaps TRBD1 as D (5 bases). The CDR3 has 15 residues. CDR1 is SGDLS and CDR2 is YYNGEE in the germline V gene. V lost 0 bases, J lost 2 bases, and 11 bases lay in between. CDR3 in DNA: TGTGCCAGCAGCGTAGGCGGGACTTCCAACTATGGCTACACCTTC. As protein: CASSVGGTSNYGYTF.

As DNA, the CDR3 is TGTGCCAGCAGCTTAGGTCCTAGCGAGGTGTACAATGAGCAGTTCTTC. Its translation is CASSLGPSEVYNEQFF. The chain has TRBV7-6 and TRBJ2-1; TRBD2 is a possible D gene (6 bases). Germline values: CDR1 SGHVS, CDR2 FNYEAQ. CDR3 length equals 16 residues. Trimming took off 1 base at V and 4 bases at J, with 14 bases between the two ends.

The genes are TRBV28 and TRBJ2-7; TRBD1 matches at 7 bases. Germline assignment: CDR1 MDHEN and CDR2 SYDVKM. V gave up 6 bases and J gave up 6 bases; unmatched junction bases: 14. This CDR3 is built from 15 residues. The CDR3 coding sequence is TGTGCCAGCAGCCCTGACGACAGGGATCGCACCGAGCAGTACTTC. It specifies CASSPDDRDRTEQYF.

This clone was observed a few times. The CDR3 DNA is TGTGCCACCAGCAGAGCCATACTAGGGGGTGGCTACACCTTC. As protein: CATSRAILGGGYTF. This chain connects TRBV15 to TRBJ1-2, with D possibly TRBD1 on 6 matching bases. The germline CDR1 and CDR2 sequences are LNHNV and YYDKDF (reference sequence). CDR3 length: 14 residues. Trimming took 1 base from V and 7 from J, leaving 13 bases between them.

The chain recombines TRBV28 with TRBJ1-5, with 9 bases aligning to TRBD1. J lost 4 bases, V lost 3 bases, and 4 bases had no gene match. CDR3 length: 15 amino acids. CDR1 and CDR2 (germline): MDHEN, SYDVKM. For the CDR3, the DNA is TGTGCCAGCAGTTTCCGGACAGGGGTAAATCAGCCCCAGCATTTT. Its translation: CASSFRTGVNQPQHF.

The rearrangement joins TRBV27 to TRBJ2-7; 7 nucleotides line up with TRBD2. V trimming: 0 bases; J trimming: 4 bases; junction bases outside the gene matches: 6. This CDR3 region has 15 residues. Germline CDR1 is MNHEY and CDR2 is SMNVEV (reference sequence). In nucleotides, the CDR3 is TGTGCCAGCAGTTTATCGCGGGAGCCGTGGTACGAGCAGTACTTC. It codes for CASSLSREPWYEQYF.

The V and J genes are TRBV4-3 and TRBJ2-1; 10 bases agree with TRBD2. The CDR3 loop spans 17 amino acids. CDR1 is LGHNA, CDR2 YSLEER, per germline. J was trimmed by 2 bases and V by 2 bases; bases with no gene match: 6. The CDR3 sequence: CASSQRSSGGTYNEQFF. The CDR3 coding sequence is TGCGCCAGCAGCCAAAGGAGTAGCGGGGGGACCTACAATGAGCAGTTCTTC.

The chain has TRBV7-9 and TRBJ2-3; TRBD2 aligns across 9 bases. The CDR3 contains 16 residues. Trimming took 1 base from V and 3 from J; bases not matched to a gene: 5. From germline, CDR1 is SEHNR and CDR2 FQNEAQ (reference sequence). In nucleotides, the CDR3 is TGTGCCAGCAGCTTAGGACTAGCGGATTTGACAGATACGCAGTATTTT. Translating gives CASSLGLADLTDTQYF.

The chain joins TRBV6-2 or TRBV6-3 to TRBJ1-5, with D possibly being TRBD1 (6 bases). The germline V gene has CDR1 MNHEY and CDR2 SVGEGT. V lost 1 base and J 6 bases, leaving 10 bases between the germline ends. The CDR3 spans 14 residues. CDR3 sequence reads: CASSYYQGSQPQHF. CDR3 sequence (DNA): TGTGCCAGCAGTTACTACCAGGGGAGTCAGCCCCAGCATTTT.